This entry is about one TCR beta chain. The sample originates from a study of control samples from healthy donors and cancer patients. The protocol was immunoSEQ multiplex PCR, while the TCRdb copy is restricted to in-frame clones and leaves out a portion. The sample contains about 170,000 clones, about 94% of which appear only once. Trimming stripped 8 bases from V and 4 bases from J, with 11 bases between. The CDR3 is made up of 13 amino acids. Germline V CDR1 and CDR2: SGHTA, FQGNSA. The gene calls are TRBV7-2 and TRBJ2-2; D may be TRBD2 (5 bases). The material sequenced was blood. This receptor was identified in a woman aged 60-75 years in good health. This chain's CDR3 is CASERTSTGELFF. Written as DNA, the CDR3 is TGTGCCAGCGAGCGCACTAGCACCGGGGAGCTGTTTTTT.